One sample yielded the 15 T cell receptor beta chains listed below, sequenced in a study of blood T cell repertoires in COVID-19 (dated by TCRdb to the early 2020s). The method was the immunoSEQ multiplex PCR assay. TCRdb's version of the immuneACCESS table is confined to in-frame rearrangements and falls short of the full clone set. An unresolved V gene accounts for under half of the shortfall where checked; the remainder is of unknown origin. For this sample the table gives 200,000 to 250,000 clones, of which approximately 88% were detected only once. Clones ranked in the top ten supply around 6.3% of the sample. Sequenced: peripheral blood. The receptors were gathered from a woman younger than 45 with COVID-19, enrolled during active disease.

The J gene is TRBJ2-3, the V gene TRBV5-1; TRBD1 agrees at 9 bases. V was pared by 4 bases and J by 1 base, with 4 bases of the junction left unmatched. Germline CDR1 reads SGHRS; CDR2 reads YFSETQ. The CDR3 has 15 residues. This chain's CDR3 is CASSQRTGGTDTQYF. In DNA form, the CDR3 reads TGCGCCAGCAGCCAAAGGACAGGGGGCACAGATACGCAGTATTTT.

The rearrangement links TRBV29-1 to TRBJ2-6; D is ambiguous. Deletions cut 7 bases from V and 1 base from J, with 11 bases between. The germline gives CDR1 SQVTM, CDR2 ANQGSEA. This CDR3 is built from 14 residues. The CDR3 coding sequence is TGCAGCGCACGAACAAATTCTGGGGCCAACGTCCTGACTTTC. Its protein product is CSARTNSGANVLTF.

This clone was counted only a few times. The chain joins TRBV11-3 to TRBJ2-7; D call uncertain. CDR3 length: 14 residues. Trimming removed 5 bases from V and 0 bases from J, with 11 bases in between. Germline V gene lookup returns CDR1 SGHNT and CDR2 YENEEA. CDR3 DNA: TGTGCCAGCAGCCCACAAGATCGCTCCTACGAGCAGTACGTC. It encodes CASSPQDRSYEQYV.

This clone was found once. The chain links TRBV10-1 to TRBJ2-1, with D unclear. CDR1 is WNHNN, CDR2 SYGVQD, per germline (reference sequence). The CDR3 runs to 13 residues. Between the trimmed V and J ends, which lost 0 bases and 10 bases, there was a span of 10 bases. This CDR3 reads CASSESGRGEQFF. The CDR3 DNA reads TGCGCCAGCAGTGAGTCTGGGCGTGGGGAGCAGTTCTTC.

J is TRBJ1-2 and V is TRBV15, with TRBD1 as a possible D gene (6 bases). Germline assignment: CDR1 LNHNV and CDR2 YYDKDF (reference sequence). V was trimmed by 3 bases and J by 4 bases, leaving 12 bases between them. The CDR3 extends over 14 amino acids. CDR3 sequence reads: CATSSETGSYGYTF. The CDR3 DNA follows: TGTGCCACCAGCAGCGAGACAGGCAGCTATGGCTACACCTTC.

This clone was picked up one time. The CDR3 reads CASSPTGSGNSPLHF. As DNA, the CDR3 is TGTGCCAGCTCACCCACAGGTTCCGGGAATTCACCCCTCCACTTT. This rearrangement joins TRBV18 to TRBJ1-6, with D perhaps matching TRBD1 (5 bases). The CDR3 length is 15 residues. Trimming cost V 3 bases and J 7 bases, with 13 bases left between them. Germline V CDR1 and CDR2: KGHSH, LQKENI.

This clone occurred a few times. The rearrangement links TRBV10-2 to TRBJ1-6; 9 positions agree with TRBD1. J gave up 6 bases and V 5 bases, and 2 bases lay outside the gene matches. Germline assignment: CDR1 WSHSY and CDR2 SAAADI. This CDR3 is built from 14 residues. The CDR3, as DNA: TGCGCCAGCAGTCTGGACAGGGGTAATTCACCCCTCCACTTT. The encoded protein is CASSLDRGNSPLHF.

The chain has TRBV27 and TRBJ2-7; D might be TRBD1 (6 bases). This CDR3 spans 14 amino acids. The V gene lost 2 bases and the J gene lost 2 bases, with 10 bases spanning the gap. CDR1 and CDR2 (germline): MNHEY, SMNVEV (reference sequence). As DNA, the CDR3 is TGTGCCAGCAGTTTAGGGGCAGGGGCCTACGAGCAGTACGTC. Encoded protein: CASSLGAGAYEQYV.

This chain uses TRBV4-3 with TRBJ1-6; D is unclear. CDR3 size: 16 residues. The germline V gene encodes CDR1 LGHNA and CDR2 YSLEER. V lost 0 bases, J lost 4 bases, and 10 bases lay in between. CDR3 nucleotides: TGCGCCAGCAGCCAAGAACGGCAGGCGTATAATTCACCCCTCCACTTT. This gives the protein CASSQERQAYNSPLHF.

This sequence joins TRBV24-1 and TRBJ1-1; TRBD1 aligns across 8 bases. J lost 2 bases, V lost 2 bases, and 3 bases had no gene match. Per germline, CDR1 KGHDR and CDR2 SFDVKD. The length of the CDR3 is 15 residues. CDR3 in DNA: TGTGCCACCAGTGATTCCGGGACAGGAAACACTGAAGCTTTCTTT. Translated, it gives CATSDSGTGNTEAFF.

The rearrangement uses TRBV7-8 and TRBJ1-5; 10 nucleotides line up with TRBD1. Germline CDR1 SGHVS, CDR2 FQNEAQ. Germline trimming cut 5 bases from V and 5 bases from J; bases unmatched to any gene: 6. There are 15 residues in the CDR3. In nucleotides, the CDR3 is TGTGCCAGCAGCCCGCCGGGGACAGGGGATCAGCCCCAGCATTTT. It translates to CASSPPGTGDQPQHF.

This sequence joins TRBV6-1 and TRBJ2-7, with a tentative D call TRBD1 (5 bases). CDR1 and CDR2 (germline): MNHNS, SASEGT. V was cut by 3 bases and J by 0 bases, with 18 bases left in between. CDR3 length: 17 amino acids. The CDR3 nucleotides read TGTGCCAGCAGTGATGAAGGGGTAGTCAGGGTCTCCTACGAGCAGTACTTC. Translating it yields CASSDEGVVRVSYEQYF.

The chain employs TRBV29-1 and TRBJ2-1, with 10 bases fitting TRBD1. The CDR3 consists of 13 residues. The V segment lost 6 bases and the J segment 6 bases; nucleotides outside the gene matches: 5. Germline-derived CDR1 and CDR2 are SQVTM and ANQGSEA. CDR3 sequence: CSVTGTGVNEQFF. CDR3 DNA: TGCAGCGTAACAGGGACAGGGGTCAATGAGCAGTTCTTC.

This clone was detected only a few times. The J gene is TRBJ2-3, the V gene TRBV24-1; 9 bases are shared with TRBD2. V shed 1 base and J 0 bases; nucleotides not matched to a gene: 7. Germline V lookup: CDR1 KGHDR, CDR2 SFDVKD. CDR3 length equals 18 residues. CDR3 sequence reads: CATSDFPAGGHSTDTQYF. The CDR3 coding sequence is TGTGCCACCAGTGATTTCCCAGCGGGGGGCCACAGCACAGATACGCAGTATTTT.

V usage is TRBV9 and J usage is TRBJ1-2, with 9 bases lining up with TRBD1. CDR1 and CDR2 (germline): SGDLS, YYNGEE. This CDR3 is built from 15 residues. V shed 0 bases, J shed 5 bases, and the junction held 5 bases outside the gene matches. The CDR3 nucleotides are TGTGCCAGCAGCGTAGGAACCGGGACAGGGTATGGCTACACCTTC. Protein sequence: CASSVGTGTGYGYTF.